This T cell receptor beta chain was obtained from a study of early T cells in non-severe SARS-CoV-2 infection. The overall study: Sequencing of unsorted whole blood was done on bulk RNA, leaving chains unpaired.

Study-wide findings and caveats: The study's VDJdb matching favored anti-spike CD8 responses and missed private and CD4 specificities.

There are 13 residues in the CDR3. V was clipped by 2 bases and J by 5 bases, with 9 bases between them. CDR1 is MNHEY and CDR2 is SVGEGT in the germline V gene. Individual cDNA molecules were tagged with unique molecular identifiers. MiXCR, applied by TCRdb to the 5' RACE reads, yields one record per CDR3 protein. The table has approximately 70,000 distinct CDR3 sequences, roughly 13% seen once. This clonotype was recorded only once. The antigen is undetermined. The sequenced material came from whole blood. J is TRBJ2-5 and V is TRBV6-2 or TRBV6-3; D not resolved. This receptor was identified in an adult who was a healthcare worker with PCR-confirmed SARS-CoV-2 infection or an uninfected control (not recorded which). CDR3 DNA: TGTGCCAGCAGTTACCCAATGGGGGAGACCCAGTACTTC. Protein product: CASSYPMGETQYF.